This T cell receptor (beta chain) appears in the sequencing data of a study of cytomegalovirus exposure and HLA in healthy donors. Study observations and caveats: The study listed some 160 cytomegalovirus-associated TCR beta chains.

For this clone: Its antigen remains unknown.

V shed 5 bases and J 5 bases; nucleotides not matched to a gene: 4. The germline gives CDR1 SGHTA, CDR2 FQGNSA. The CDR3 spans 14 residues. A roughly 120-subject validation cohort, separate from the 666-subject first cohort, supplied the donors. The protocol was immunoSEQ multiplex PCR, while the TCRdb copy is restricted to in-frame clones and leaves out a portion. The sample records over 100,000 clones, roughly 90% being singletons. The specimen was PBMCs. V and J are TRBV7-2 and TRBJ2-2, with 8 bases that match TRBD2. This clonotype was obtained from a woman aged 18-29 years in good health and CMV-seronegative. CDR3: CASSPSGFTGELFF. The DNA for the CDR3 is TGTGCCAGCAGCCCTAGCGGGTTTACCGGGGAGCTGTTTTTT.